This T cell receptor (beta chain) originates from a study of blood T cell repertoires in COVID-19. Across the whole study: COVID-19 samples, acute and convalescent, were from the United States, Italy and Spain. T cells, B-cell-depleted T cells, or PBMCs provided the cDNA or gDNA that served as material.

Germline V gene data show CDR1 as MNHEY and CDR2 as SVGAGI. The V end was cut by 7 bases, the J end by 2 bases, with 11 bases between. This CDR3 comprises 13 residues. How the authors handled the data: By means of reference gene primer amplification, nucleated cell counts were estimated. The data were produced by immunoSEQ multiplex PCR, yet TCRdb's version contains in-frame clones alone and is incomplete. V and J calls and clone size are as listed in that table; D and trimming were resolved from the DNA. The profile covers about 260,000 clones, with around 86% appearing a single time and over 7.5% taken by the ten largest.

The V call is TRBV6-5, the J call TRBJ1-2; D possibly corresponds to TRBD1 (6 bases). This clonotype originated in a man in his forties who had recovered from COVID-19. The sample taken for sequencing was peripheral blood. The CDR3 spells CASTFGQNYGYTF. The CDR3 DNA follows: TGTGCCAGCACCTTCGGACAGAACTATGGCTACACCTTC.